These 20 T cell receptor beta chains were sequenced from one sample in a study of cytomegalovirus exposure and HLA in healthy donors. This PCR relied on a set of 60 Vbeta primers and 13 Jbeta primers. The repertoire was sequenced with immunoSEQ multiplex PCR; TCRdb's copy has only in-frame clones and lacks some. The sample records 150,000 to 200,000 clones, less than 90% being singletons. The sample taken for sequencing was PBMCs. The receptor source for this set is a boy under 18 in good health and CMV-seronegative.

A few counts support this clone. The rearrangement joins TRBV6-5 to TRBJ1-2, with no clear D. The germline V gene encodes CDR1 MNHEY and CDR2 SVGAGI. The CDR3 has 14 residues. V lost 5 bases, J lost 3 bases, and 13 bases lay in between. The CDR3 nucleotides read TGTGCCAGCAGTCACGGAGGCGGAGACTATGGCTACACCTTC. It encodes CASSHGGGDYGYTF.

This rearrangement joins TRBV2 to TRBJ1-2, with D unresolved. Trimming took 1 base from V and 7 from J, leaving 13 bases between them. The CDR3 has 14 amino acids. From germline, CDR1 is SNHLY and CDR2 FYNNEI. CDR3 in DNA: TGTGCCAGCAGTGAAGGATTCGGGAGGAGTGGCTACACCTTC. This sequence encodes CASSEGFGRSGYTF.

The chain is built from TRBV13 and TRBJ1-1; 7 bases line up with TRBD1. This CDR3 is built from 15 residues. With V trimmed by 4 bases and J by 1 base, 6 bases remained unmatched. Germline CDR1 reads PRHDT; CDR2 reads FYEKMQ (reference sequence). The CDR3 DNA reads TGTGCCAGCAGCTCCGGTCACAGGGGGAACACTGAAGCTTTCTTT. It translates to CASSSGHRGNTEAFF.

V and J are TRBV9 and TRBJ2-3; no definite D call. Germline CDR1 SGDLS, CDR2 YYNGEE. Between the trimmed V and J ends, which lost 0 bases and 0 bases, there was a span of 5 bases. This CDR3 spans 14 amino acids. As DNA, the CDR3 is TGTGCCAGCAGCGTAGCCCTAAGCACAGATACGCAGTATTTT. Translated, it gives CASSVALSTDTQYF. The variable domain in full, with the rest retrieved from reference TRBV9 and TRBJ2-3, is DSGVTQTPKHLITATGQRVTLRCSPRSGDLSVYWYQQSLDQGLQFLIQYYNGEERAKGNILERFSAQQFPDLHSELNLSSLELGDSALYFCASSVALSTDTQYFGPGTRLTVL.

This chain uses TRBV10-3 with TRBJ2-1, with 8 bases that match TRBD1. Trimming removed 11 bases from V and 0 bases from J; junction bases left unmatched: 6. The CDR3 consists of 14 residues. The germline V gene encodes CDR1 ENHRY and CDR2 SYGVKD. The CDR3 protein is CASNTGGSYNEQFF. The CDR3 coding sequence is TGTGCCTCCAACACAGGGGGCTCCTACAATGAGCAGTTCTTC.

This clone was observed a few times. CDR3 DNA: TGTGCCAGCAGCGAAGGGACAGGGGGCTATCAGCCCCAGCATTTT. Residues: CASSEGTGGYQPQHF. This rearrangement joins TRBV9 to TRBJ1-5; 12 bases are a match to TRBD1. From germline, CDR1 is SGDLS and CDR2 YYNGEE. V trimming: 3 bases; J trimming: 5 bases; junction bases outside the gene matches: 3. This CDR3 is built from 15 residues.

CDR3 DNA sequence: TGTGCCAGCAGCTCGACCCTTAGTCGGGGCACAGATACGCAGTATTTT. Its translation is CASSSTLSRGTDTQYF. The chain couples TRBV7-9 to TRBJ2-3; D remains ambiguous. This CDR3 has 16 residues. V was cut by 4 bases and J by 1 base, with 15 bases left in between. CDR1 and CDR2 (germline): SEHNR, FQNEAQ (reference sequence).

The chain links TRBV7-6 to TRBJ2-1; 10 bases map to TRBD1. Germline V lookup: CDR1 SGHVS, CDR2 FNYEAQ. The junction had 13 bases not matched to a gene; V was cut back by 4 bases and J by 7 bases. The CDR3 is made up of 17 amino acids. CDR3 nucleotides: TGTGCCAGCAGCTCCCCGCGACAGGGGGCCCGAGTGAATGAGCAGTTCTTC. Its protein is CASSSPRQGARVNEQFF.

The chain's CDR3 is CASSHPTSGGHNEQFF. The DNA for the CDR3 is TGTGCCAGCAGCCATCCTACTAGCGGGGGCCACAATGAGCAGTTCTTC. The chain has TRBV9 and TRBJ2-1; 11 positions agree with TRBD2. The germline CDR1 and CDR2 sequences are SGDLS and YYNGEE. V gave up 4 bases and J gave up 5 bases; unmatched junction bases: 8. The CDR3 covers 16 residues. The whole variable domain, filled in from reference TRBV9 and TRBJ2-1, reads DSGVTQTPKHLITATGQRVTLRCSPRSGDLSVYWYQQSLDQGLQFLIQYYNGEERAKGNILERFSAQQFPDLHSELNLSSLELGDSALYFCASSHPTSGGHNEQFFGPGTRLTVL.

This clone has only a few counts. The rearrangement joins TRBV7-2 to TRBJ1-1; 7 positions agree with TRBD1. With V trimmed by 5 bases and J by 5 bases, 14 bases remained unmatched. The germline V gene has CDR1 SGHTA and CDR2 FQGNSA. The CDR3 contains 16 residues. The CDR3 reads CASSPKGGQRETEAFF. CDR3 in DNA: TGTGCCAGCAGCCCAAAGGGGGGACAGAGGGAAACTGAAGCTTTCTTT.

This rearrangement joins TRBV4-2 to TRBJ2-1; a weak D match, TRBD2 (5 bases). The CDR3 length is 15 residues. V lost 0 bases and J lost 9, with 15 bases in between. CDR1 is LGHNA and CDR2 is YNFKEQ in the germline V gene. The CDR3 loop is CASSQDVASRGEQFF. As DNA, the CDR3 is TGTGCCAGCAGCCAAGATGTGGCTAGCCGAGGTGAGCAGTTCTTC.

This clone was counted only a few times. CDR3 residues: CASSSLDRIYSNQPQHF. In DNA, the CDR3 is TGTGCCAGCAGTTCGCTCGACAGAATCTATAGCAATCAGCCCCAGCATTTT. The V gene is TRBV28, the J gene TRBJ1-5, with D maybe TRBD1 (5 bases). With 4 bases removed from V and 0 bases from J, the gap between germline ends came to 16 bases. CDR1 and CDR2 from the germline V gene are MDHEN and SYDVKM. The CDR3 sequence is 17 residues long.

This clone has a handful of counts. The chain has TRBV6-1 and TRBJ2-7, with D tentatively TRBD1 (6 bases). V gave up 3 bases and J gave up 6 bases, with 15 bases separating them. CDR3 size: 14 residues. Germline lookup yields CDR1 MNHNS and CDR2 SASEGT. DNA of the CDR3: TGTGCCAGCAGTGAGGTAGGGGGAGAAGCCGAGCAGTACTTC. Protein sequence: CASSEVGGEAEQYF.

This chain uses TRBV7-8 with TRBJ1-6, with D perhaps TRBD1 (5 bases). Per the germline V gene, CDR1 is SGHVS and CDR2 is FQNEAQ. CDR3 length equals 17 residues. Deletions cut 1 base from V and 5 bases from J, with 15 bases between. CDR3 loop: CASSLGSGPLDNSPLHF. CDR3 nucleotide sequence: TGTGCCAGCAGCTTAGGGTCAGGGCCCCTTGATAATTCACCCCTCCACTTT.

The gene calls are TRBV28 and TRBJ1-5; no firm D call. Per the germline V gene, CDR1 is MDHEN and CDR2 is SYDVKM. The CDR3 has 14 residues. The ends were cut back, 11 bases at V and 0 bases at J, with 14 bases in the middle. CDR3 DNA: TGTGCCCGTCGAGACTATTATAGCAATCAGCCCCAGCATTTT. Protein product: CARRDYYSNQPQHF. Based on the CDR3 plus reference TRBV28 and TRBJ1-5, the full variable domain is DVKVTQSSRYLVKRTGEKVFLECVQDMDHENMFWYRQDPGLGLRLIYFSYDVKMKEKGDIPEGYSVSREKKERFSLILESASTNQTSMYLCARRDYYSNQPQHFGDGTRLSIL.

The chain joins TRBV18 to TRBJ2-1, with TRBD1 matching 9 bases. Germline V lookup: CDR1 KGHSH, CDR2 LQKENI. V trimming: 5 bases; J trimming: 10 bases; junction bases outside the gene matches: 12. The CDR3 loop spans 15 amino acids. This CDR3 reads CASSARDRAKGEQFF. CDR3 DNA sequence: TGTGCCAGCTCAGCCCGGGACAGGGCCAAAGGGGAGCAGTTCTTC.

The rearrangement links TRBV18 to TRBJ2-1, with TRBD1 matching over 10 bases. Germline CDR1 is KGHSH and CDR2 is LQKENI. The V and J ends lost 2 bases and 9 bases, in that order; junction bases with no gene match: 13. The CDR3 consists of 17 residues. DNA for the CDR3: TGTGCCAGCTCACCAGTAGCGGGACAGGGGACGAGGGGTGAGCAGTTCTTC. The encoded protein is CASSPVAGQGTRGEQFF.

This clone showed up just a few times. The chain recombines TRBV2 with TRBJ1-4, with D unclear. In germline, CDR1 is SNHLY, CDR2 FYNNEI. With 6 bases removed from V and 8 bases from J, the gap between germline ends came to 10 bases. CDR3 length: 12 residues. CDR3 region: CASSARQEKLFF. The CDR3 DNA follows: TGTGCCAGCAGCGCGAGGCAGGAAAAACTGTTTTTT.

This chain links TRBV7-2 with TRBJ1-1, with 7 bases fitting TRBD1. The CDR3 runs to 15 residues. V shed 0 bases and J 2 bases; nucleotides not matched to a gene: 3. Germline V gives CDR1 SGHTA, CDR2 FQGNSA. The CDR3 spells CASSLAGQHNTEAFF. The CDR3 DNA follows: TGTGCCAGCAGCTTAGCGGGACAGCACAACACTGAAGCTTTCTTT.

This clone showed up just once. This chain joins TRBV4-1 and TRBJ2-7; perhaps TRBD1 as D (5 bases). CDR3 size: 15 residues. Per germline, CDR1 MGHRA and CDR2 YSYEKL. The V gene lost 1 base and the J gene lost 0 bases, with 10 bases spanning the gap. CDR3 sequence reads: CASSQVWGGSYEQYF. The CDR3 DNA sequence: TGCGCCAGCAGCCAAGTCTGGGGCGGCTCCTACGAGCAGTACTTC.